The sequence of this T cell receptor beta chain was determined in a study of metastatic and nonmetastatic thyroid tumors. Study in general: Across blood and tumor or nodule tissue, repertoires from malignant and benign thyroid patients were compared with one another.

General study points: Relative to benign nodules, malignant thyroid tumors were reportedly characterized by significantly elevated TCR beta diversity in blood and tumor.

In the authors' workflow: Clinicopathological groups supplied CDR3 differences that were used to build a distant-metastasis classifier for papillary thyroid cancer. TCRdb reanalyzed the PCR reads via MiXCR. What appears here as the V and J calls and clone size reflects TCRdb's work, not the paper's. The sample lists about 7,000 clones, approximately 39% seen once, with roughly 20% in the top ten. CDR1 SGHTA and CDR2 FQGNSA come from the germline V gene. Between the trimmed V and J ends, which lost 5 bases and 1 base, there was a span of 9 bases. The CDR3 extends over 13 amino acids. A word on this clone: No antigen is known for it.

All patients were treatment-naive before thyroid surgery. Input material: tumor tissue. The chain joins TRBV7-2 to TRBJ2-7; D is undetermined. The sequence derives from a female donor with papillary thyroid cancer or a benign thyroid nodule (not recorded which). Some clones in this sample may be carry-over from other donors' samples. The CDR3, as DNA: TGTGCCAGCAGCGCACCACCGTCCTACGAGCAGTACTTC. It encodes CASSAPPSYEQYF.